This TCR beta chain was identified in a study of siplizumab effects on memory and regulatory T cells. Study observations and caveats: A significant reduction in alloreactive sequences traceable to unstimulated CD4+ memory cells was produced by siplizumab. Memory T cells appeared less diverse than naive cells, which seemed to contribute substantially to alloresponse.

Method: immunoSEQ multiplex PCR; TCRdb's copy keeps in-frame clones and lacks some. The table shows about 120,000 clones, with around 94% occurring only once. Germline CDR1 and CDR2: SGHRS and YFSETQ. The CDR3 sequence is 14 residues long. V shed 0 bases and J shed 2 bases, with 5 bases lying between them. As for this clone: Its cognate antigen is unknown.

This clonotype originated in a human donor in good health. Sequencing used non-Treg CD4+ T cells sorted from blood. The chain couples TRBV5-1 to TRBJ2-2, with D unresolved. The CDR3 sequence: CASSLASNTGELFF. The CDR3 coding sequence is TGCGCCAGCAGCTTGGCTTCAAACACCGGGGAGCTGTTTTTT.